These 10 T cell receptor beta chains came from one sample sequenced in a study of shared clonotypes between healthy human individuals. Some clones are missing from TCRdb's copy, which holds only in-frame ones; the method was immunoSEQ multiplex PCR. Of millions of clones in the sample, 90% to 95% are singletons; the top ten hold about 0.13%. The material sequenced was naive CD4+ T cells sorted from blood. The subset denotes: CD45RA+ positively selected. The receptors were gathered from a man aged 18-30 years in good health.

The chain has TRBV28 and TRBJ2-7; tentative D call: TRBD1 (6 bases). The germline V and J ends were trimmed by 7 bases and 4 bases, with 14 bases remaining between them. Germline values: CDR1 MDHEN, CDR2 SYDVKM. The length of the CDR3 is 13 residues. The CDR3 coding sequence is TGTGCCAGCAATAACAGGGTGGTATACGAGCAGTACTTC. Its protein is CASNNRVVYEQYF.

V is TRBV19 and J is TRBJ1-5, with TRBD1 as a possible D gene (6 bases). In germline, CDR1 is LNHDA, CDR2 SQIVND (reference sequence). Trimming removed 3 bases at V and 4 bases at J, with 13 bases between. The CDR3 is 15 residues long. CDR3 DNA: TGTGCCAGTAGTATCGAGGGGGTTGGGAATCAGCCCCAGCATTTT. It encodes CASSIEGVGNQPQHF.

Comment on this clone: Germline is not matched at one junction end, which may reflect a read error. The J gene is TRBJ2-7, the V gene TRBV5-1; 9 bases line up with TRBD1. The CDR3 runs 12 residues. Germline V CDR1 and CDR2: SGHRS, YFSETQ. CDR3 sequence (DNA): TGCGCCAGCAGCCCTGGGACAGGGACCGAGTTCTTC. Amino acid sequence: CASSPGTGTEFF.

As DNA, the CDR3 is TGTGCCAGCACCTTAAGACAGGGGAGGGTAAATGAGCAGTTCTTC. This encodes CASTLRQGRVNEQFF. The chain couples TRBV6-1 to TRBJ2-1; weak D call: TRBD1 (8 bases). The V gene lost 7 bases and the J gene lost 7 bases, with 20 bases spanning the gap. The germline V gene has CDR1 MNHNS and CDR2 SASEGT. The CDR3 totals 15 residues.

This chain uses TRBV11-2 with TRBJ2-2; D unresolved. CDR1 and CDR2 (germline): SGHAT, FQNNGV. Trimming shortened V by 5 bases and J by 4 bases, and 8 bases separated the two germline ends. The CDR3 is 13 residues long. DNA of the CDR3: TGTGCCAGCAGCAAAGAATCCACCGGGGAGCTGTTTTTT. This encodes CASSKESTGELFF. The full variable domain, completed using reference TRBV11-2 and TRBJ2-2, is EAGVAQSPRYKIIEKRQSVAFWCNPISGHATLYWYQQILGQGPKLLIQFQNNGVVDDSQLPKDRFSAERLKGVDSTLKIQPAKLEDSAVYLCASSKESTGELFFGEGSRLTVL.

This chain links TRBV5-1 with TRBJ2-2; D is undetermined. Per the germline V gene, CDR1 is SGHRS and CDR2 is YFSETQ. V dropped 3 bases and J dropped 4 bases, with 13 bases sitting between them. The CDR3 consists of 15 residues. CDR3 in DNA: TGCGCCAGCAGCTCCGTGGGCGGATTCACCGGGGAGCTGTTTTTT. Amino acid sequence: CASSSVGGFTGELFF.

Written as DNA, the CDR3 is TGTGCCAGCATCAAAACAGGCCTAGGAGAGACCCAGTACTTC. As protein: CASIKTGLGETQYF. The rearrangement uses TRBV6-5 and TRBJ2-5; possibly TRBD1 for D (5 bases). V gave up 7 bases and J gave up 4 bases, with 16 bases separating them. This CDR3 is built from 14 residues. In germline, CDR1 is MNHEY, CDR2 SVGAGI.

CDR3 amino acids: CASSLTGGRTAPQHF. The CDR3, as DNA: TGTGCCAGCAGCCTGACAGGGGGGAGGACAGCCCCCCAGCATTTT. The chain uses TRBV6-5 and TRBJ1-5, with 9 positions matching TRBD1. Germline values: CDR1 MNHEY, CDR2 SVGAGI. CDR3 length equals 15 residues. Trimming removed 6 bases from V and 10 bases from J; junction bases left unmatched: 13.

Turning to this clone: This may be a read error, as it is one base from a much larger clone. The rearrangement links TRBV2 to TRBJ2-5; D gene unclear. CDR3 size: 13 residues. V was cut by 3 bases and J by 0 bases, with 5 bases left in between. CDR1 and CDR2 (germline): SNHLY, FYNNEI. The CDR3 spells CASSEEYQETQYF. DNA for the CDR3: TGTGCCAGCAGTGAGGAGTACCAAGAGACCCAGTACTTC.

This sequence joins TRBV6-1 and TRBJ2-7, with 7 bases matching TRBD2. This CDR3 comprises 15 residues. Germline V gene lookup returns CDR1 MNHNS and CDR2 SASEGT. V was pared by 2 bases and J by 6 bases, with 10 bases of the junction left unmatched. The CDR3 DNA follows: TGTGCCAGCAGTGAATCAAGACGGGGGGATTCCGAGCAGTACTTC. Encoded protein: CASSESRRGDSEQYF.